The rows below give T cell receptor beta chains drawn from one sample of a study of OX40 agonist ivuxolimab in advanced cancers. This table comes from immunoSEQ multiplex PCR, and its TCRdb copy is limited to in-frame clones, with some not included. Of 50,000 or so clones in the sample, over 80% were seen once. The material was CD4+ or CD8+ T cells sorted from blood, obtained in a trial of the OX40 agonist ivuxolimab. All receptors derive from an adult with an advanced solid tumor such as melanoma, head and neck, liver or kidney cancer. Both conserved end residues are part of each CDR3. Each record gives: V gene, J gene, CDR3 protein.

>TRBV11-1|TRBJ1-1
CASSPQGDTEAFF
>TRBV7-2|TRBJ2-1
CASSSQFRVAGGNYNEQFF
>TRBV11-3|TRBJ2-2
CASSFITGQGYTGELFF
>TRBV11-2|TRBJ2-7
CASNSGTDYEQYF
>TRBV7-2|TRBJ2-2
CASSLYQSRATTGELFF
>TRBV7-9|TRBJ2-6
CASSIRVSGANVLTF
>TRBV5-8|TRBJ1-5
CASSQMGGARNQPQHF
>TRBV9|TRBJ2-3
CASSGQGPTDTQYF
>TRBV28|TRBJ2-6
CASRPGLAVGANVLTF
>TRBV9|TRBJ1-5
CASRVSGSYSNQPQHF
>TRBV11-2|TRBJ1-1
CASSLSTVNTEAFF
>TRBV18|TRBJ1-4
CASSPESGGEKLFF
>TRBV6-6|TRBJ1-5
CASRTGLNQPQHF
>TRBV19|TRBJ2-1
CASSVRGTSGGYEQFF
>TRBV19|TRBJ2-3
CASMLGGVVGTDTQYF
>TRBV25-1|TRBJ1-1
CASRQGAEAFF